The 26 T cell receptor beta chains presented below share a single source sample, sequenced in a study of vaccination and CD4 T cells after COVID-19. Treatment of the sample: approximately 9-day PBMC culture with coronavirus spike peptide pools or control peptides (ViraFEST assay). These TCRs' antigens remain unknown. The Oncomine TCR Beta short-read assay was applied to DNA of cultured CD4+ T cells. TCRdb itself ran the PCR reads through MiXCR, one entry per CDR3 protein. The table records about 25,000 distinct CDR3 sequences, approximately 39% of them present only once. Specimen: CD4+ T cells from blood, cultured in vitro. The receptor set was obtained from a human donor who had recovered from COVID-19.

This clonotype was picked up a small number of times. The V call is TRBV20-1, the J call TRBJ2-7; D is ambiguous. Per germline, CDR1 DFQATT and CDR2 SNEGSKA (reference sequence). This CDR3 has 14 amino acids. Trimming stripped 6 bases from V and 1 base from J, with 16 bases between. Here the CDR3 DNA reads TGCAGTGCCACCCGACCTGGGCAGTCCTACGAGCAGTACTTC. This translates into CSATRPGQSYEQYF.

This clonotype was recorded a few times. The chain couples TRBV20-1 to TRBJ2-2; 7 bases fit TRBD2. The germline V gene has CDR1 DFQATT and CDR2 SNEGSKA (reference sequence). Losses at the gene ends were 5 bases for V and 0 bases for J; bases not matched to a gene: 6. This CDR3 is built from 15 residues. This CDR3 is CSAARGLANTGELFF. Written as DNA, the CDR3 is TGCAGTGCTGCACGAGGACTAGCGAACACCGGGGAGCTGTTTTTT.

The CDR3 DNA reads TGCAGTGCCTCGGACAGGGGGCGTGGAGAGACCCAGTACTTC. Its translation: CSASDRGRGETQYF. J is TRBJ2-5 and V is TRBV20-1; TRBD1 agrees at 11 bases. CDR3 length equals 14 residues. V lost 6 bases to trimming and J lost 4 bases; unmatched junction nucleotides: 7. Germline CDR1 reads DFQATT; CDR2 reads SNEGSKA (reference sequence).

The CDR3 spells CSAITRTGGAGANVLTF. CDR3 sequence (DNA): TGCAGTGCTATTACTAGGACAGGGGGCGCTGGGGCCAACGTCCTGACTTTC. This chain links TRBV20-1 with TRBJ2-6; 11 bases match TRBD1. The germline CDR1 and CDR2 sequences are DFQATT and SNEGSKA (reference sequence). The length of the CDR3 is 17 residues. V was clipped by 4 bases and J by 2 bases; unmatched bases: 7.

This clonotype turned up a few times. J is TRBJ2-7 and V is TRBV21-1; the table calls TRBD2, which could not be checked here. TRBV21-1 is given as a pseudogene. The CDR3 sequence is 16 residues long. The CDR3 region has the DNA TGTGCCAGCAGCTTAAGAGCGGGGGGAAGCTCCTACGAGCAGTACTTC. It translates to CASSLRAGGSSYEQYF.

This rearrangement joins TRBV7-9 to TRBJ2-7; 8 nucleotides agree with TRBD2. V was clipped by 8 bases and J by 0 bases; unmatched bases: 6. CDR1 is SEHNR and CDR2 is FQNEAQ in the germline V gene (reference sequence). The CDR3 totals 14 residues. The CDR3 spells CASAVSGSSYEQYF. CDR3 in DNA: TGTGCCAGCGCTGTAAGCGGGAGCTCCTACGAGCAGTACTTC.

The CDR3 DNA sequence: TGCAGTGCTAGCGACGGAGGTTACACTGAAGCTTTCTTT. This sequence encodes CSASDGGYTEAFF. The chain combines TRBV20-1 with TRBJ1-1, with D hard to call. The CDR3 runs to 13 residues. Germline-derived CDR1 and CDR2 are DFQATT and SNEGSKA (reference sequence). The germline V and J ends were trimmed by 3 bases and 3 bases, with 11 bases remaining between them.

The genes are TRBV11-2 and TRBJ2-1; D is ambiguous. The CDR3 runs to 14 residues. Trimming removed 2 bases from V and 8 bases from J, with 13 bases in between. CDR1 is SGHAT and CDR2 is FQNNGV in the germline V gene. DNA of the CDR3: TGTGCCAGCAGCTTACGTAGTGATGCCGATGAGCAGTTCTTC. The encoded protein is CASSLRSDADEQFF.

This clonotype was seen only a few times. V is TRBV7-9 and J is TRBJ1-1; no definite D call. This CDR3 region has 12 residues. V lost 2 bases, J lost 4 bases, and 5 bases lay in between. CDR1 and CDR2 from the germline V gene are SEHNR and FQNEAQ (reference sequence). Here the CDR3 DNA reads TGTGCCAGCAGCTTAATGGGCACTGAAGCTTTCTTT. Protein product: CASSLMGTEAFF.

V gene TRBV12-3 or TRBV12-4 combines with J gene TRBJ2-1, with D unresolved. There are 11 residues in the CDR3. V was shortened by 7 bases and J by 15 bases, with 16 bases between the two germline ends. This CDR3 is CASTSTSTRFF. In DNA form, the CDR3 reads TGTGCCAGCACCTCGACCTCCACCCGGTTCTTC.

This clonotype showed up just a few times. The genes are TRBV7-2 and TRBJ1-4; D is perhaps TRBD1 (5 bases). V gave up 3 bases and J gave up 7 bases, with 18 bases separating them. CDR1 SGHTA and CDR2 FQGNSA come from the germline V gene. CDR3 length: 16 amino acids. This CDR3 reads CASSLHPGLMSEKLFF. CDR3 coding DNA: TGTGCCAGCAGCTTGCACCCGGGACTCATGAGTGAAAAACTGTTTTTT.

In its sample, this clonotype was seen once. The J gene is TRBJ2-7, the V gene TRBV11-2; 8 nucleotides match TRBD1. Germline V gene sequence: CDR1 SGHAT, CDR2 FQNNGV. V trimming: 0 bases; J trimming: 5 bases; junction bases outside the gene matches: 6. This CDR3 is built from 15 residues. The DNA of the CDR3 is TGTGCCAGCAGCTTAGAGGACAGGGCTATCAACGAGCAGTACTTC. This sequence encodes CASSLEDRAINEQYF.

The chain joins TRBV7-2 to TRBJ2-2, with D possibly being TRBD1 or TRBD2 (5 bases each). V dropped 5 bases and J dropped 7 bases, with 23 bases sitting between them. Germline CDR1 SGHTA, CDR2 FQGNSA. The CDR3 spans 17 residues. CDR3 amino acids: CASSPSGTLISGGELFF. The CDR3 region has the DNA TGTGCCAGCAGCCCCTCCGGGACCTTAATAAGCGGCGGGGAGCTGTTTTTT.

This clonotype was counted between two and nine times. This sequence joins TRBV7-2 and TRBJ2-5; D possibly matches TRBD1 or TRBD2 (5 bases each). Germline lookup yields CDR1 SGHTA and CDR2 FQGNSA. The ends were cut back, 2 bases at V and 4 bases at J, with 11 bases in the middle. This CDR3 spans 14 amino acids. CDR3 in amino acids: CASSLYRGRETQYF. The DNA of the CDR3 is TGTGCCAGCAGCTTATACCGGGGCCGAGAGACCCAGTACTTC.

This clonotype was seen only once. The chain has TRBV2 and TRBJ2-1, with 11 bases fitting TRBD2. Trimming cost V 3 bases and J 4 bases; bases outside gene matches: 2. This CDR3 comprises 15 residues. CDR1 SNHLY and CDR2 FYNNEI come from the germline V gene. The CDR3 region has the DNA TGTGCCAGCAGTGACCTAGCGGGAGGTTACAATGAGCAGTTCTTC. Its translation is CASSDLAGGYNEQFF. Full variable domain (rest looked up from reference TRBV2 and TRBJ2-1): EPEVTQTPSHQVTQMGQEVILRCVPISNHLYFYWYRQILGQKVEFLVSFYNNEISEKSEIFDDQFSVERPDGSNFTLKIRSTKLEDSAMYFCASSDLAGGYNEQFFGPGTRLTVL.

Only a few counts were recorded for this clonotype. This CDR3 is CASSRTSRFVVDTGELFF. CDR3 bases: TGTGCCAGCAGCCGGACTAGCCGGTTCGTTGTGGACACCGGGGAGCTGTTTTTT. This chain joins TRBV6-1 and TRBJ2-2; 8 bases agree with TRBD2. Looked up from germline, CDR1 is MNHNS and CDR2 is SASEGT. The ends lost 6 bases at V and 3 bases at J; junction bases unmatched: 15. The CDR3 covers 18 residues.

This clonotype occurred a few times. This chain joins TRBV11-2 and TRBJ2-5; no clear D. The V gene lost 5 bases and the J gene lost 2 bases, with 12 bases spanning the gap. The CDR3 is made up of 14 amino acids. Looked up from germline, CDR1 is SGHAT and CDR2 is FQNNGV. CDR3 in DNA: TGTGCCAGCAGCAGGTACAACAGACAAGAGACCCAGTACTTC. This translates into CASSRYNRQETQYF.

The chain links TRBV7-2 to TRBJ2-1; 16 positions match TRBD2. CDR3 length: 15 amino acids. Germline loops: CDR1 SGHTA, CDR2 FQGNSA. V trimming: 8 bases; J trimming: 9 bases; junction bases outside the gene matches: 7. The CDR3 protein is CASLQGLAGGLEQFF. The DNA for the CDR3 is TGTGCCAGCCTCCAGGGACTAGCGGGGGGGCTTGAGCAGTTCTTC.

The chain couples TRBV20-1 to TRBJ1-6, with a weak D call TRBD1 (5 bases). The germline V gene has CDR1 DFQATT and CDR2 SNEGSKA (reference sequence). The CDR3 length is 15 residues. V was shortened by 2 bases and J by 7 bases, with 15 bases between the two germline ends. In DNA form, the CDR3 reads TGCAGTGCTAGAAAGCCGCAGGCAGGGAATTCACCCCTCCACTTT. This encodes CSARKPQAGNSPLHF.

This clonotype was picked up a small number of times. This chain uses TRBV7-8 with TRBJ1-2; a weak D match, TRBD1 (5 bases). The CDR3 totals 14 residues. The germline gives CDR1 SGHVS, CDR2 FQNEAQ. V lost 3 bases and J 2 bases, leaving 10 bases between the germline ends. The CDR3 sequence: CASSFGGSNYGYTF. The CDR3 DNA reads TGTGCCAGCAGCTTCGGGGGGTCCAACTATGGCTACACCTTC.

V usage is TRBV11-1 and J usage is TRBJ2-6, with a weak D call TRBD2 (5 bases). This CDR3 is 21 amino acids long. Germline-derived CDR1 and CDR2 are SGHAT and FQDESV (reference sequence). Trimming shortened V by 0 bases and J by 0 bases, and 21 bases separated the two germline ends. The chain's CDR3 is CASSLAKRGRAAVSGANVLTF. CDR3 nucleotide sequence: TGTGCCAGCAGCTTAGCGAAACGAGGGCGGGCTGCCGTCTCTGGGGCCAACGTCCTGACTTTC.

This clonotype was recorded a few times. The V and J genes are TRBV20-1 and TRBJ1-2; the match to TRBD1 covers 8 bases. CDR1 DFQATT and CDR2 SNEGSKA come from the germline V gene (reference sequence). J was trimmed by 7 bases and V by 3 bases; bases with no gene match: 10. The CDR3 runs to 14 residues. CDR3 protein: CSASNTGGSRGYTF. The CDR3 DNA is TGCAGTGCTAGTAACACAGGGGGGTCGCGTGGCTACACCTTC.

V usage is TRBV7-3 and J usage is TRBJ2-7; tentatively, D is TRBD1 or TRBD2 (5 bases each). The CDR3 has 11 residues. The V gene lost 5 bases and the J gene lost 6 bases, with 8 bases spanning the gap. CDR1 and CDR2 from the germline V gene are SGHTA and FQGTGA. The CDR3: CASSNGGEQYF. The CDR3 DNA sequence: TGTGCCAGCAGCAATGGGGGCGAGCAGTACTTC. The variable domain in full, completed from reference TRBV7-3 and TRBJ2-7, reads GAGVSQTPSNKVTEKGKYVELRCDPISGHTALYWYRQSLGQGPEFLIYFQGTGAADDSGLPNDRFFAVRPEGSVSTLKIQRTERGDSAVYLCASSNGGEQYFGPGTRLTVT.

V is TRBV7-2 and J is TRBJ2-7; 9 nucleotides align to TRBD2. This CDR3 has 15 amino acids. The trim removed 3 bases at V and 0 bases at J, leaving 3 bases unmatched. The germline gives CDR1 SGHTA, CDR2 FQGNSA. The CDR3 bases are TGTGCCAGCAGCTTCCAAGCGGGGGGCTCCTACGAGCAGTACTTC. Translation: CASSFQAGGSYEQYF.

This clonotype has just a few counts. The V call is TRBV6-1, the J call TRBJ2-3, with 10 nucleotides matching TRBD2. Germline V gives CDR1 MNHNS, CDR2 SASEGT. Trimming cost V 6 bases and J 7 bases; bases outside gene matches: 10. The CDR3 runs 15 residues. In nucleotides, the CDR3 is TGTGCCAGCAGGGTTAGCGGGGGGCCCGTGAATACGCAGTATTTT. This gives the protein CASRVSGGPVNTQYF.

The chain carries TRBV7-9 and TRBJ1-6; possibly TRBD1 for D (5 bases). V was clipped by 5 bases and J by 5 bases, with 16 bases between them. CDR1 SEHNR and CDR2 FQNEAQ come from the germline V gene (reference sequence). This CDR3 has 16 residues. CDR3 sequence reads: CASSPGDLRNNSPLHF. CDR3 sequence (DNA): TGTGCCAGCAGCCCCGGGGACCTAAGAAATAATTCACCCCTCCACTTT.